Following are 5 T cell receptor beta chains from one sample sequenced in a study of OX40 agonist ivuxolimab in advanced cancers. The table came from immunoSEQ multiplex PCR; TCRdb's copy has only in-frame clones and leaves some out. In the table there are approximately 35,000 clones, roughly 89% of which are singletons. The sequencing here drew on CD4+ or CD8+ T cells sorted from blood, taken in a trial of the OX40 agonist ivuxolimab. All receptors derive from an adult with an advanced solid tumor such as melanoma, head and neck, liver or kidney cancer.

The chain couples TRBV10-2 to TRBJ1-5, with 8 nucleotides matching TRBD1. The CDR3 totals 18 residues. V lost 0 bases, J lost 2 bases, and 9 bases stayed unmatched. Germline V gene data show CDR1 as WSHSY and CDR2 as SAAADI. This CDR3 is CASSESLDRDVGNQPQHF. For the CDR3, the DNA is TGCGCCAGCAGTGAGTCATTGGACAGGGACGTTGGCAATCAGCCCCAGCATTTT.

The chain is built from TRBV6-5 and TRBJ2-1; TRBD2 aligns across 11 bases. The germline V gene has CDR1 MNHEY and CDR2 SVGAGI. This CDR3 spans 15 amino acids. The V gene end was trimmed by 2 bases and the J gene end by 4 bases; junction bases not matched to a gene: 1. This CDR3 is CASSYLAGGYNEQFF. The CDR3 bases are TGTGCCAGCAGTTACCTAGCGGGAGGTTACAATGAGCAGTTCTTC.

V and J are TRBV27 and TRBJ1-1, with D hard to call. The CDR3 is 13 amino acids. Trimming took off 0 bases at V and 7 bases at J, with 9 bases between the two ends. Germline V gene data show CDR1 as MNHEY and CDR2 as SMNVEV (reference sequence). DNA for the CDR3: TGTGCCAGCAGTTTATCCTGGACTGATGAAGCTTTCTTT. This encodes CASSLSWTDEAFF.

This clone was seen a single time. The CDR3 DNA sequence: TGTGCCAGCAACCCGGACGGGAGAACCTACGAGCAGTACTTC. It encodes CASNPDGRTYEQYF. This chain connects TRBV5-5 to TRBJ2-7; possible D gene TRBD2, 6 bases. This CDR3 contains 14 residues. CDR1 and CDR2 from the germline V gene are SGHKS and YYEKEE (reference sequence). The V end was cut by 6 bases, the J end by 2 bases, with 15 bases between.

About this clone itself: Compared with germline, one end of the junction differs, possibly owing to a read error. The chain is built from TRBV7-7 and TRBJ2-6; no reliable D call. The CDR3 is 17 amino acids. Germline V gene lookup returns CDR1 SSHAT and CDR2 FNYEAQ (reference sequence). The CDR3 coding sequence is TGTGCTAGCAGCCGATGGTCGGCGGAATCTGGGGCCAACGTCCTGACTTTC. Translation gives CASSRWSAESGANVLTF.